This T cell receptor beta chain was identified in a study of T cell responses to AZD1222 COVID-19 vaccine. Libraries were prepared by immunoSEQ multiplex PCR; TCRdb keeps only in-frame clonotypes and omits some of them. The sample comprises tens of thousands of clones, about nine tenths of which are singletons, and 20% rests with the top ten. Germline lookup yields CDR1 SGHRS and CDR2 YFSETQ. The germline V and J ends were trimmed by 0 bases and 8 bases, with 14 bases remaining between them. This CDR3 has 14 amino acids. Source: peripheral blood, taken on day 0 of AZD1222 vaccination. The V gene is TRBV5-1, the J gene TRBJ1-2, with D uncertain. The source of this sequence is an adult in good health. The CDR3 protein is CASSLAPDGGGYTF. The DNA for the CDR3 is TGCGCCAGCAGCTTGGCCCCGGACGGCGGAGGCTACACCTTC.